These T cell receptor beta chains were read from a single sample in a study of T-cell reconstitution after alpha-beta-depleted transplantation in children. TCRdb passed the PCR reads through MiXCR, listing each CDR3 protein once. The sample consists of fewer than 550,000 distinct CDR3 sequences, about 10% of them appearing once. Sequencing was performed on PBMCs, mostly from graft donor cells, taken 180 days after TCRalphabeta/CD19-depleted stem cell transplant. The source of these receptors is a female patient aged 2-9 years who had a stem cell transplant for aplastic anemia, so the T cells may come from the graft donor. Each CDR3 is given with its conserved first and last residue. The D gene is left open where the match is weak. Size is omitted from some rows. Given values are once, few, many or a class for expanded clones.

CDR3,DNA,J,D,V,length,size
CASSQDPQGPTLTDTQYF,TGCGCCAGCAGCCAAGACCCGCAGGGACCCACCCTGACAGATACGCAGTATTTT,TRBJ2-3,-,TRBV4-3,18,many
CASSVEAGGSYNEQFF,TGTGCCAGCAGCGTAGAAGCGGGAGGATCCTACAATGAGCAGTTCTTC,TRBJ2-1,TRBD2,TRBV9,16,-
CSVEKWGQGKDTQYF,TGCAGCGTTGAGAAGTGGGGACAGGGGAAAGATACGCAGTATTTT,TRBJ2-3,TRBD1,TRBV29-1,15,few
CAWSQGDTQYF,TGTGCCTGGAGTCAGGGAGATACGCAGTATTTT,TRBJ2-3,-,TRBV30,11,-
CASSLGLAAFYPDTQYF,TGTGCCAGCAGCTTAGGACTAGCGGCTTTTTACCCAGATACGCAGTATTTT,TRBJ2-3,TRBD2,TRBV7-2,17,many
CSAPIAGGSYNEQFF,TGCAGTGCCCCGATAGCGGGAGGGTCCTACAATGAGCAGTTCTTC,TRBJ2-1,TRBD2,TRBV20-1,15,-
CSAMSSGRGNGELFF,TGCAGTGCTATGAGTAGCGGGAGAGGTAACGGGGAGCTGTTTTTT,TRBJ2-2,TRBD2,TRBV20-1,15,few
CASSQDPFAGSEAFF,TGCGCCAGCAGCCAAGATCCCTTCGCCGGATCTGAAGCTTTCTTT,TRBJ1-1,-,TRBV4-1,15,-
CSAETSGNYEQYF,TGCAGTGCTGAGACTAGCGGGAACTACGAGCAGTACTTC,TRBJ2-7,TRBD2,TRBV20-1,13,many
CASSLVGGSGTGELFF,TGTGCCAGCAGCTTAGTGGGGGGATCGGGCACCGGGGAGCTGTTTTTT,TRBJ2-2,-,TRBV7-2,16,many
CASSPLSDGQPQHF,TGTGCCAGCTCACCCTTGAGCGACGGTCAGCCCCAGCATTTT,TRBJ1-5,-,TRBV18,14,once
CASSLLSSGGSYNEQFF,TGTGCCAGCAGCTTACTTTCTAGCGGAGGCTCCTACAATGAGCAGTTCTTC,TRBJ2-1,TRBD2,TRBV7-6,17,-
CASGASGSFSSEQYF,TGCGCCAGCGGAGCTAGCGGGAGTTTCTCCTCCGAGCAGTACTTC,TRBJ2-7,TRBD2,TRBV10-2,15,few
CASRSSGGSTDTQYF,TGTGCCAGCAGATCAAGCGGCGGTAGCACAGATACGCAGTATTTT,TRBJ2-3,-,TRBV12-3/TRBV12-4,15,many
CASSFIGQAYGYTF,TGTGCCAGCAGCTTTATCGGACAGGCCTATGGCTACACCTTC,TRBJ1-2,TRBD1,TRBV7-2,14,many
CASSVSTGRRTEAFF,TGTGCCAGCAGCGTAAGCACAGGGCGACGGACTGAAGCTTTCTTT,TRBJ1-1,-,TRBV9,15,few
CASSPPRVQETQYF,TGTGCCAGCAGTCCTCCCAGGGTCCAAGAGACCCAGTACTTC,TRBJ2-5,-,TRBV28,14,many
CASSLYPLGTQYF,TGTGCCAGCAGTTTATATCCTCTGGGTACGCAGTATTTT,TRBJ2-3,-,TRBV28,13,few
CASSFGGSGEQYF,TGTGCCAGCAGTTTCGGAGGGAGTGGTGAGCAGTACTTC,TRBJ2-7,-,TRBV12-3/TRBV12-4,13,-
CASSVPYNEQFF,TGTGCCAGCAGTGTACCCTACAATGAGCAGTTCTTC,TRBJ2-1,-,TRBV25-1,12,-
CSARRFQETQYF,TGCAGTGCTAGAAGGTTCCAAGAGACCCAGTACTTC,TRBJ2-5,-,TRBV20-1,12,-
CATSRLPTAFRSGANVLTF,TGTGCCACCAGCAGGCTTCCGACAGCGTTCCGGTCTGGGGCCAACGTCCTGACTTTC,TRBJ2-6,-,TRBV15,19,-
CASSLAGLRQPQHF,TGTGCCAGCAGTTTAGCGGGTCTCCGTCAGCCCCAGCATTTT,TRBJ1-5,-,TRBV12-3/TRBV12-4,14,few
CASNLTVAYEQYF,TGTGCCAGCAACCTGACGGTAGCCTACGAGCAGTACTTC,TRBJ2-7,-,TRBV21-1,13,few
CSASWQGQPQHF,TGCAGCGCTTCTTGGCAGGGGCAGCCCCAGCATTTT,TRBJ1-5,-,TRBV29-1,12,many
CAISESRPGSQETQYF,TGTGCCATCAGTGAGTCGCGTCCAGGTTCTCAAGAGACCCAGTACTTC,TRBJ2-5,-,TRBV10-3,16,few
CASSPTYEQYF,TGTGCCAGCAGTCCAACCTACGAGCAGTACTTC,TRBJ2-7,-,TRBV28,11,many
CASSLGQQGRQFF,TGTGCCAGCAGCTTAGGTCAACAGGGTCGGCAGTTCTTC,TRBJ2-1,-,TRBV11-2,13,many
CALRKLDNTGELFF,TGTGCCCTAAGGAAACTAGACAACACCGGGGAGCTGTTTTTT,TRBJ2-2,-,TRBV6-2/TRBV6-3,14,many
CSARSPPAPWTSEETQYF,TGCAGTGCTAGATCCCCCCCTGCCCCATGGACTAGTGAAGAGACCCAGTACTTC,TRBJ2-5,TRBD2,TRBV20-1,18,-
CSVGGYNEQFF,TGCAGCGTTGGAGGGTACAATGAGCAGTTCTTC,TRBJ2-1,-,TRBV29-1,11,-
CASSFSPPPGLNTEAFF,TGTGCCAGCAGTTTTTCCCCCCCGCCAGGGTTGAACACTGAAGCTTTCTTT,TRBJ1-1,-,TRBV27,17,-
CASTKQGATGELFF,TGTGCCAGCACCAAACAGGGGGCCACCGGGGAGCTGTTTTTT,TRBJ2-2,TRBD1,TRBV27,14,few
CASSVPGHGELFF,TGTGCCAGCAGCGTCCCTGGCCACGGGGAGCTGTTTTTT,TRBJ2-2,-,TRBV3-1,13,-
CASRPDGPVGYTF,TGTGCCAGCAGACCCGACGGGCCCGTTGGCTACACCTTC,TRBJ1-2,-,TRBV6-2/TRBV6-3,13,few
CASSQGVAKSSGTQYF,TGCGCCAGCAGCCAAGGCGTCGCAAAGAGTAGTGGGACCCAGTACTTC,TRBJ2-5,-,TRBV4-1,16,many
CASSQILEIETQYF,TGCGCCAGCAGCCAGATACTAGAAATTGAGACCCAGTACTTC,TRBJ2-5,-,TRBV5-1,14,many
CSVRPGSSAQYF,TGCAGCGTCCGCCCGGGGAGCTCCGCGCAGTATTTT,TRBJ2-3,-,TRBV29-1,12,-
CASSLSQGTYEQYF,TGTGCCAGCAGTTTATCACAGGGCACCTACGAGCAGTACTTC,TRBJ2-7,-,TRBV28,14,-
CASSQREGPTDTQYF,TGTGCCAGCAGCCAGCGGGAGGGCCCCACAGATACGCAGTATTTT,TRBJ2-3,TRBD2,TRBV4-2,15,few
CSGGGGKADTQYF,TGCAGCGGCGGAGGCGGGAAGGCAGATACGCAGTATTTT,TRBJ2-3,-,TRBV29-1,13,-
CAASRAVSGANVLTF,TGTGCTGCCTCCAGGGCCGTCTCTGGGGCCAACGTCCTGACTTTC,TRBJ2-6,-,TRBV7-2,15,-
CASSTRLAGVFSTDTQYF,TGTGCCAGCAGCACCCGACTAGCGGGAGTTTTTAGCACAGATACGCAGTATTTT,TRBJ2-3,TRBD2,TRBV7-8,18,few
CASSRQGTALAKNIQYF,TGTGCCAGCAGTCGTCAAGGGACAGCCCTAGCCAAAAACATTCAGTACTTC,TRBJ2-4,TRBD1,TRBV28,17,few
CSARGRLAPLAYNEQFF,TGCAGTGCTAGAGGCCGACTAGCGCCTCTCGCTTACAATGAGCAGTTCTTC,TRBJ2-1,TRBD2,TRBV20-1,17,few
CASSLMGGAETQYF,TGTGCCAGCAGTCTCATGGGGGGGGCTGAGACCCAGTACTTC,TRBJ2-5,-,TRBV28,14,many